This record concerns one T cell receptor beta chain sequence. This same CDR3 is encoded by further DNA sequences in the sample. The authors' processing: Amplification of reference gene primers was used by the study to estimate nucleated cell counts. Using immunoSEQ multiplex PCR, the repertoire was profiled, and TCRdb retains in-frame clones only, with some absent. That table furnishes V, J and clone size, whereas the DNA furnished D and trimming. The table shows around 150,000 clones, with 70% to 90% occurring only once. These data come from a study of blood T cell repertoires in COVID-19. Study information: Samples of COVID-19 (acute and convalescent) were obtained from the United States, Italy and Spain. The cDNA or gDNA used as material had been derived from T cells, B-cell-depleted T cells, or PBMCs.

Sequencing was performed on peripheral blood. The receptor comes from a man in his 70s with acute or convalescent COVID-19.

The CDR3 loop reads CATSRDRGLGETQYF. CDR3 in DNA: TGTGCCACCAGCAGAGATCGGGGACTAGGGGAGACCCAGTACTTC. This chain uses TRBV15 with TRBJ2-5; 8 positions agree with TRBD2. The CDR3 is 15 amino acids. Germline lookup yields CDR1 LNHNV and CDR2 YYDKDF (reference sequence). Trimming at V came to 0 bases and at J to 5 bases, leaving 5 bases not matched to a gene.